What follows are 8 T cell receptor beta chains derived from one specimen sequenced in a study of blood T cell repertoires in COVID-19. The method was immunoSEQ multiplex PCR; TCRdb's version includes in-frame clones alone and lacks a portion of them. The sample has 150,000 to 200,000 clones, 80% to 90% seen once. Material for sequencing was peripheral blood. The source is a man aged 35-49 years with active or convalescent COVID-19.

V and J are TRBV2 and TRBJ1-1; D is unclear. The germline CDR1 and CDR2 sequences are SNHLY and FYNNEI. V was clipped by 1 base and J by 1 base, with 10 bases between them. The CDR3 is 15 amino acids. The CDR3 here is CASSEVRAPNTEAFF. In nucleotides, the CDR3 is TGTGCCAGCAGTGAAGTGAGGGCGCCGAACACTGAAGCTTTCTTT.

This rearrangement joins TRBV10-3 to TRBJ2-1; a weak D match, TRBD2 (6 bases). The CDR3 spans 14 residues. Germline assignment: CDR1 ENHRY and CDR2 SYGVKD. The V and J ends lost 7 bases and 10 bases respectively, with 20 bases between them. CDR3 residues: CAINHGTGGEEQFF. The DNA of the CDR3 is TGTGCCATCAACCATGGGACTGGCGGAGAGGAGCAGTTCTTC.

The rearrangement joins TRBV5-1 to TRBJ2-3, with TRBD1 matching over 9 bases. CDR1 SGHRS and CDR2 YFSETQ come from the germline V gene. V shed 0 bases, J shed 5 bases, and the junction held 4 bases outside the gene matches. The CDR3 sequence is 15 residues long. As DNA, the CDR3 is TGCGCCAGCAGCTTGGACAGGGGGCCGGGAGATACGCAGTATTTT. Protein product: CASSLDRGPGDTQYF. Full variable domain (outside the CDR3, taken from reference TRBV5-1 and TRBJ2-3): KAGVTQTPRYLIKTRGQQVTLSCSPISGHRSVSWYQQTPGQGLQFLFEYFSETQRNKGNFPGRFSGRQFSNSRSEMNVSTLELGDSALYLCASSLDRGPGDTQYFGPGTRLTVL.

This clone has only one observation. The rearrangement links TRBV9 to TRBJ1-3; no clear D gene. The CDR3 length is 13 residues. V gave up 7 bases and J gave up 2 bases, with 10 bases separating them. The V gene's germline CDR1 is SGDLS and CDR2 YYNGEE. CDR3 DNA sequence: TGTGCCAGCGGCCGGGATGCTGGAAACACCATATATTTT. The encoded protein is CASGRDAGNTIYF.

The gene calls are TRBV4-1 and TRBJ1-2; the D gene is possibly TRBD1 (5 bases). Germline CDR1 reads MGHRA; CDR2 reads YSYEKL. The CDR3 has 14 residues. The V end was cut by 1 base, the J end by 4 bases, with 10 bases between. The CDR3 loop is CASSQGAGLYGYTF. In nucleotides, the CDR3 is TGCGCCAGCAGCCAAGGAGCGGGGCTCTATGGCTACACCTTC.

The rearrangement links TRBV27 to TRBJ2-2; a possible D gene is TRBD2 (6 bases). Deletions cut 4 bases from V and 1 base from J, with 16 bases between. The CDR3 is 17 residues long. The germline V gene has CDR1 MNHEY and CDR2 SMNVEV (reference sequence). The CDR3 DNA reads TGTGCCAGCAGTTCACCCCCGGGACTTATGAACACCGGGGAGCTGTTTTTT. It yields the protein CASSSPPGLMNTGELFF.

The genes are TRBV13 and TRBJ1-2; possibly TRBD1 for D (6 bases). Germline V lookup: CDR1 PRHDT, CDR2 FYEKMQ (reference sequence). Trimming stripped 5 bases from V and 6 bases from J, with 25 bases between. The CDR3 consists of 17 residues. Written as DNA, the CDR3 is TGTGCCAGCAGCATACTCGACATAACAGGGCTAATCCATGGCTACACCTTC. Protein: CASSILDITGLIHGYTF.

V usage is TRBV6-2 or TRBV6-3 and J usage is TRBJ2-1; D perhaps matches TRBD1 (6 bases). Looked up from germline, CDR1 is MNHEY and CDR2 is SVGEGT. This CDR3 region has 13 residues. V was clipped by 2 bases and J by 7 bases, with 9 bases between them. Here the CDR3 DNA reads TGTGCCAGCAGTTACCTACAGGGTAATGAGCAGTTCTTC. It encodes CASSYLQGNEQFF.